These T cell receptor beta chains were read from a single sample in a study of blood T cell repertoires in COVID-19. Sequenced by immunoSEQ multiplex PCR; TCRdb stores in-frame clones only, minus some. The data hold 97,000 or so clones, with 82% observed a single time. The sequenced material came from peripheral blood. These receptors were collected from a man aged 70 or older with active or convalescent COVID-19. Both conserved end residues are part of each CDR3. D genes are given only for firm matches. The size field is filled for only some rows; it gives once, few, many or a size class.

V gene	J gene	clone size	D gene	CDR3 protein	CDR3 DNA
TRBV11-3	TRBJ1-1	-	-	CASSLLGRDTEAFF	TGTGCCAGCAGCTTACTGGGCAGGGACACTGAAGCTTTCTTT
TRBV4-1	TRBJ2-3	few	-	CASSPGDRRADTQYF	TGCGCCAGCAGCCCCGGGGATAGGCGCGCAGATACGCAGTATTTT
TRBV10-3	TRBJ2-5	-	TRBD2	CAISESGSGGIQETQYF	TGTGCCATCAGTGAGTCTGGTAGCGGGGGGATTCAAGAGACCCAGTACTTC
TRBV5-1	TRBJ2-7	once	-	CASSVDYRDYEQYF	TGCGCCAGCAGCGTAGACTACAGGGACTACGAGCAGTACTTC
TRBV6-5	TRBJ2-1	once	TRBD1	CASSGTGFYEQFF	TGTGCCAGCAGCGGGACAGGGTTCTATGAGCAGTTCTTC
TRBV5-1	TRBJ2-3	-	-	CASSLGGTLQTDTQYF	TGCGCCAGCAGCTTGGGAGGGACACTCCAAACAGATACGCAGTATTTT
TRBV10-3	TRBJ2-2	once	TRBD1	CAISPLTGRDTGELFF	TGTGCCATCAGCCCTCTGACAGGGCGAGACACCGGGGAGCTGTTTTTT
TRBV12-3/TRBV12-4	TRBJ1-1	-	-	CASSFSGNTEAFF	TGTGCCAGCAGTTTCAGTGGGAACACTGAAGCTTTCTTT
TRBV16	TRBJ1-5	-	-	CASSQSGGSNQPQHF	TGTGCCAGCAGCCAATCTGGAGGTAGCAATCAGCCCCAGCATTTT
TRBV19	TRBJ1-4	few	-	CASSEGAAGNEKLFF	TGTGCCAGTAGTGAAGGAGCAGCGGGTAATGAAAAACTGTTTTTT
TRBV27	TRBJ2-3	-	TRBD2	CASSLRGGGDTQYF	TGTGCCAGCAGTTTACGGGGGGGTGGGGATACGCAGTATTTT
TRBV19	TRBJ2-5	-	-	CASSIRETQYF	TGTGCCAGTAGTATCCGAGAGACCCAGTACTTC
TRBV29-1	TRBJ2-7	-	-	CSVVYSSSYEQYF	TGCAGCGTTGTTTACAGTTCAAGTTACGAGCAGTACTTC
TRBV7-8	TRBJ1-5	-	TRBD1	CASSLRGDRDQPQHF	TGTGCCAGCAGCCTACGCGGTGACAGGGATCAGCCCCAGCATTTT
TRBV2	TRBJ2-2	-	TRBD1	CASSPGTGTGELFF	TGTGCCAGCAGTCCCGGGACAGGGACCGGGGAGCTGTTTTTT
TRBV18	TRBJ2-1	few	-	CASSLSSADSYNEQFF	TGTGCCAGCTCACTTTCCAGCGCTGACTCCTACAATGAGCAGTTCTTC
TRBV10-3	TRBJ2-5	-	TRBD2	CAISEAPLGSGGFQETQYF	TGTGCCATCAGTGAGGCCCCGTTAGGGAGCGGGGGCTTCCAAGAGACCCAGTACTTC
TRBV4-2	TRBJ1-4	once	-	CASSNQQDDEKLFF	TGTGCCAGCAGCAATCAGCAGGATGATGAAAAACTGTTTTTT
TRBV7-2	TRBJ1-6	-	TRBD1	CASSQQGGNSPLHF	TGTGCCAGCAGCCAACAGGGGGGGAATTCACCCCTCCACTTT
TRBV7-9	TRBJ2-7	-	-	CASSLVGSSYEQYF	TGTGCCAGCAGCTTAGTGGGCAGCTCCTACGAGCAGTACTTC
TRBV6-6	TRBJ2-5	-	-	CASSYFSETQYF	TGTGCCAGCAGTTACTTTTCGGAGACCCAGTACTTC
TRBV30	TRBJ1-2	once	-	CAWSWEGGYTF	TGTGCCTGGAGTTGGGAGGGGGGCTACACCTTC
TRBV2	TRBJ2-5	-	-	CASSADLAVQTQYF	TGTGCCAGCAGTGCGGACCTAGCTGTTCAGACCCAGTACTTC
TRBV7-9	TRBJ1-3	-	TRBD1	CASSAQGSNTIYF	TGTGCCAGCAGCGCACAGGGGAGTAACACCATATATTTT
TRBV5-4	TRBJ1-2	-	TRBD1	CASSLGQGAYGYGYTF	TGTGCCAGCAGCTTGGGACAGGGTGCATATGGCTATGGCTACACCTTC
TRBV3-1/TRBV3-2	TRBJ1-3	-	-	CASRTYSGNTIYF	TGTGCCAGCCGCACCTACTCTGGAAACACCATATATTTT
TRBV15	TRBJ2-2	-	-	CATKVSVSAGELFF	TGTGCCACCAAGGTATCGGTCAGCGCCGGGGAGCTGTTTTTT
TRBV30	TRBJ1-1	-	-	CAWRDSRSWNTEAFF	TGTGCCTGGAGAGATAGTAGATCTTGGAACACTGAAGCTTTCTTT
TRBV19	TRBJ1-5	-	-	CASSIAVRDSNQPQHF	TGTGCCAGTAGTATAGCGGTCCGAGATAGCAATCAGCCCCAGCATTTT